The present entry profiles one T cell receptor (beta chain) with its context. This sample was included in a study of blood T cell repertoires in COVID-19. Looking at the study overall: The samples span acute and convalescent COVID-19 from the United States, Italy and Spain.

Germline V gives CDR1 MNHEY, CDR2 SMNVEV (reference sequence). This CDR3 has 13 amino acids. The germline V and J ends were trimmed by 4 bases and 0 bases, with 7 bases remaining between them. Assay used: immunoSEQ multiplex PCR; TCRdb lists only in-frame clones, some missing. Altogether 97,000 or so clones are present, 82% being singletons, with the ten largest covering 15% to 20%. The V and J genes are TRBV27 and TRBJ2-7; D remains unclear. Sample: peripheral blood. The receptor was isolated from a man of 80 years or more with acute or convalescent COVID-19. Written as DNA, the CDR3 is TGTGCCAGCAGTTCCCACATCTCCTACGAGCAGTACTTC. It translates to CASSSHISYEQYF.